This T cell receptor (beta chain) derives from a study of T and B cells in COVID-19 patients. Study-level information: Peripheral blood came from COVID-19 patients with active infection or after recovery. Of around 20 active-infection patients, 15 to 18 carried comorbidities linked to unfavorable COVID-19 outcome.

This clonotype has only a few counts. Antigen specificity is unknown. TRB rearrangements were amplified by multiplex PCR with BIOMED2 TRB-A/B primers. TCRdb reprocessed the multiplex PCR reads via MiXCR and lists one record per CDR3 protein. The sample lists several thousand distinct CDR3 sequences, about 28% occurring once. Germline V gene sequence: CDR1 MNHEY, CDR2 SVGEGT. The CDR3 contains 14 residues. V lost 6 bases, J lost 4 bases, and 15 bases lay in between. Study-level results: No sequencing was yet done of CD4+, regulatory or CD8+ subsets, or of SARS-CoV-2-responsive or tetramer+ sorted cells.

Blood genomic DNA input for TRB amplification was roughly 220-500 ng. The rearrangement uses TRBV6-2 or TRBV6-3 and TRBJ1-2, with a weak D call TRBD1 (5 bases). Sequencing was done on a sample of blood. This receptor was taken from a human donor who had recovered from COVID-19. CDR3 in amino acids: CASRPLGEGYGYTF. The CDR3 DNA follows: TGTGCCAGCAGACCCCTAGGGGAGGGCTATGGCTACACCTTC.